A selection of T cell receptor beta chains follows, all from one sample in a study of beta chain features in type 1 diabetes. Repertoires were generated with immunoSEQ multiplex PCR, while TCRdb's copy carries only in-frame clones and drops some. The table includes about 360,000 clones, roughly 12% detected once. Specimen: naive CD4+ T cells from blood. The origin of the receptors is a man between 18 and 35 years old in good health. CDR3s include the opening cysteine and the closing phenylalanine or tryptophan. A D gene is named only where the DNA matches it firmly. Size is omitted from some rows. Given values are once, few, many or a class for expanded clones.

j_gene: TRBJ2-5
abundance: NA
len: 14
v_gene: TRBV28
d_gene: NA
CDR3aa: CASSAPGHQETQYF
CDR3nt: TGTGCCAGCAGTGCGCCGGGACATCAAGAGACCCAGTACTTC

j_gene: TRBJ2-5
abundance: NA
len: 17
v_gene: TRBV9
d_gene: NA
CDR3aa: CASSVAPGLRGGETQYF
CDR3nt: TGTGCCAGCAGCGTAGCCCCGGGACTGAGGGGCGGAGAGACCCAGTACTTC

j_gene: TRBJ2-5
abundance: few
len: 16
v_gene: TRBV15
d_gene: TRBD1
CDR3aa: CATSPIPGTGKETQYF
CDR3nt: TGTGCCACCAGCCCAATACCCGGGACAGGGAAAGAGACCCAGTACTTC

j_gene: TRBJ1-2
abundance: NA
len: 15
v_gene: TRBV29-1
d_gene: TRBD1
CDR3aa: CSVVTRDRANYGYTF
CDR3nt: TGCAGCGTCGTGACCCGGGACAGAGCTAACTATGGCTACACCTTC

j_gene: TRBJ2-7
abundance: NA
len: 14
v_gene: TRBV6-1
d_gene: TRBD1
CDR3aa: CASSVRQGTYEQYF
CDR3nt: TGTGCCAGCAGTGTCCGACAGGGGACCTACGAGCAGTACTTC

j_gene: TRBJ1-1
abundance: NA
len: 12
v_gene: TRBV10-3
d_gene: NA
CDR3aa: CAIKAFLGPAFF
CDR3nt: TGTGCCATCAAGGCCTTCCTAGGTCCAGCTTTCTTT

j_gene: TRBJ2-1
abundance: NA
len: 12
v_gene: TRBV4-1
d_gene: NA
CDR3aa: CASSRLGYEQFF
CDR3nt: TGCGCCAGCAGCCGACTAGGGTATGAGCAGTTCTTC

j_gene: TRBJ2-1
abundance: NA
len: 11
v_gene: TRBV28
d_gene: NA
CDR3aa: CASSLIGGQFF
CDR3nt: TGTGCCAGCAGTTTGATCGGCGGGCAGTTCTTC

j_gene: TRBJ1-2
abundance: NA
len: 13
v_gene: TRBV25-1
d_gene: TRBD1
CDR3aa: CATLGQGHYGYTF
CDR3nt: TGTGCCACCTTGGGACAGGGCCACTATGGCTACACCTTC

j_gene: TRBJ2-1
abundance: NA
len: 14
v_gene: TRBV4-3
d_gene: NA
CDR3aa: CASSQGNIRDEQFF
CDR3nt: TGCGCCAGCAGCCAAGGAAACATCCGGGATGAGCAGTTCTTC

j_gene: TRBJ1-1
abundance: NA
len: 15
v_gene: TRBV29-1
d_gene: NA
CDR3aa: CSVEEGRLVKTEAFF
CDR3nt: TGCAGCGTTGAGGAGGGTCGCCTCGTGAAGACTGAAGCTTTCTTT

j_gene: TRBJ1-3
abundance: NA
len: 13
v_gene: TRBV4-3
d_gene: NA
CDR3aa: CASSPVTGNTIYF
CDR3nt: TGCGCCAGCAGCCCGGTTACTGGAAACACCATATATTTT

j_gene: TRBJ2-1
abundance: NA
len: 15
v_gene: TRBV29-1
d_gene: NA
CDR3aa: CSVSPGRASSYEQFF
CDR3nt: TGCAGCGTTTCTCCTGGCAGGGCGTCATCGTATGAGCAGTTCTTC

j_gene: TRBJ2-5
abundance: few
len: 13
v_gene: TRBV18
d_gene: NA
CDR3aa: CASSPDSVETQYF
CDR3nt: TGTGCCAGCTCCCCTGATTCAGTGGAGACCCAGTACTTC

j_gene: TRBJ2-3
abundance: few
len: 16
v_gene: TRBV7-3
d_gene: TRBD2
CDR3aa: CASSLRLAGGGDTQYF
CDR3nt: TGTGCCAGCAGCTTAAGACTAGCGGGGGGTGGAGATACGCAGTATTTT

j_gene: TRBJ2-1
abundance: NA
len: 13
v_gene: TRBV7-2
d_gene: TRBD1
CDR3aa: CASSWGQGNEQFF
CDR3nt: TGTGCCAGCAGCTGGGGACAGGGCAATGAGCAGTTCTTC

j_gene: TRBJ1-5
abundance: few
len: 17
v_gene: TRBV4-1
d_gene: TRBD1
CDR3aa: CASSQDGGQGSNQPQHF
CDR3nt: TGCGCCAGCAGCCAAGATGGAGGACAGGGGTCCAATCAGCCCCAGCATTTT

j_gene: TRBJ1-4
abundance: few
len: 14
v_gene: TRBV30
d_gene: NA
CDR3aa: CAWSLRGRGEKLFF
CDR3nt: TGTGCCTGGAGTCTCCGGGGGAGAGGGGAAAAACTGTTTTTT

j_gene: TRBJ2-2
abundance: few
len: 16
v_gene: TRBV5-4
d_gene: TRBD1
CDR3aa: CASSPRQGAGTGELFF
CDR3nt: TGTGCCAGCAGCCCGAGACAGGGGGCAGGCACCGGGGAGCTGTTTTTT

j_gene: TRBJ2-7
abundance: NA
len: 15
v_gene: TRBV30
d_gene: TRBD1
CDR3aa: CAWSPGTGFSYEQYF
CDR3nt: TGTGCCTGGAGTCCCGGGACAGGGTTCTCCTACGAGCAGTACTTC

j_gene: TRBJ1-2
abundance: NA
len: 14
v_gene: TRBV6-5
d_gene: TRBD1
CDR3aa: CASSTGDLNYGYTF
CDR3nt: TGTGCCAGCAGCACAGGGGACCTTAACTATGGCTACACCTTC

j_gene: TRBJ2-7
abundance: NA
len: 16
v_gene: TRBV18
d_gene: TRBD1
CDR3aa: CASSPPQGTGTGEQYF
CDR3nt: TGTGCCAGCTCACCACCGCAAGGGACAGGCACGGGAGAGCAGTACTTC

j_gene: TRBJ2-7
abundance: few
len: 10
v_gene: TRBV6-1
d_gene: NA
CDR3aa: CASRYNEQYF
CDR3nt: TGTGCCAGCAGGTACAACGAGCAGTACTTC

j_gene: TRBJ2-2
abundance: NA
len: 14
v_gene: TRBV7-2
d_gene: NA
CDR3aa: CASSSGYWSGELFF
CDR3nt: TGTGCCAGCAGCTCAGGCTACTGGTCCGGGGAGCTGTTTTTT

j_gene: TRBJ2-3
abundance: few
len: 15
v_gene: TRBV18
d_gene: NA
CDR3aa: CASSLPSASTDTQYF
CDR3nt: TGTGCCAGCTCACTACCTAGCGCCTCGACAGATACGCAGTATTTT

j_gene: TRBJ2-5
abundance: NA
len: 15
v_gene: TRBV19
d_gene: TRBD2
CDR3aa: CASSPRLAGKETQYF
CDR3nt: TGTGCCAGTAGTCCAAGACTAGCGGGGAAAGAGACCCAGTACTTC

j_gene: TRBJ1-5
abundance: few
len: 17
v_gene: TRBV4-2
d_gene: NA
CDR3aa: CASSLNPGGTGNQPQHF
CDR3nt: TGTGCCAGCAGCCTAAACCCCGGGGGGACGGGCAATCAGCCCCAGCATTTT

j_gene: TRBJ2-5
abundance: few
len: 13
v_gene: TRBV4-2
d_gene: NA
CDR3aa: CASSQAGAETQYF
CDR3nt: TGTGCCAGCAGCCAGGCAGGGGCTGAGACCCAGTACTTC

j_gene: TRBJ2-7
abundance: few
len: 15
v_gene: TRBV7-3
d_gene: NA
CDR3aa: CASSLTGGKAYEQYF
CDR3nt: TGTGCCAGCAGCTTAACAGGGGGAAAAGCCTACGAGCAGTACTTC

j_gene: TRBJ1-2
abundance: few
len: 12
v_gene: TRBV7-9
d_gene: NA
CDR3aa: CASSFIQYGYTF
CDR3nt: TGTGCCAGCAGCTTTATCCAGTATGGCTACACCTTC

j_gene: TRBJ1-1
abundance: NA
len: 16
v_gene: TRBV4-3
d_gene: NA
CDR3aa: CASSPIRRQMNTEAFF
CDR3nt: TGCGCCAGCAGCCCAATTCGGCGACAGATGAACACTGAAGCTTTCTTT

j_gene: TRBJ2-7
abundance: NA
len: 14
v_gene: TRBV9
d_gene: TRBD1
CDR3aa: CASSTEGQGLEQYF
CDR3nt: TGTGCCAGCAGCACAGAGGGACAGGGACTAGAGCAGTACTTC

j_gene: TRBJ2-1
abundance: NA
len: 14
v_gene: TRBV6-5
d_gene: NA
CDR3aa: CASSYSIANNEQFF
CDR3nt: TGTGCCAGCAGTTACTCCATAGCAAACAATGAGCAGTTCTTC

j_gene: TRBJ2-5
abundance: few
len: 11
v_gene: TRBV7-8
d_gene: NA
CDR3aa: CRAGYGETQYF
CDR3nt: TGTCGGGCAGGGTACGGCGAGACCCAGTACTTC

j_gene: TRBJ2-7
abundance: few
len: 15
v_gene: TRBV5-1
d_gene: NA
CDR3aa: CASANGGAGSYEQYF
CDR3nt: TGCGCCAGCGCGAATGGGGGGGCAGGCTCCTACGAGCAGTACTTC

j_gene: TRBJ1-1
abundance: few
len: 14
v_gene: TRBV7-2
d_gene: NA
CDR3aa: CASSLALENTEAFF
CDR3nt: TGTGCCAGCAGCTTAGCTTTAGAGAACACTGAAGCTTTCTTT